This T cell receptor (beta chain) comes out of a study of response to subunit inactivated influenza vaccine. This clonotype was observed a handful of times. What it recognizes is unknown. At one of its ends the junction is not consistent with the germline gene, which may arise from a read error. Whole-study results and caveats: Few additional T cells are recruited per seasonal influenza vaccination, authors suggested.

TCRdb processed the RT-PCR reads anew with MiXCR; each CDR3 protein has one entry. The sample records roughly 710,000 distinct CDR3 sequences, around 15% being singletons. The TCR was taken from a man aged 45 to 65 who received an inactivated influenza vaccine. The sample here was PBMCs from blood, taken 14 to 15 days before vaccination.

In nucleotides, the CDR3 is TGTGCCAGCAGCCCGGCGGGCAGTTACTATGACTTC. Translating gives CASSPAGSYYDF. The genes are TRBV7-9 and TRBJ2-7; D might be TRBD2 (5 bases). The CDR3 contains 12 residues. Germline assignment: CDR1 SEHNR and CDR2 FQNEAQ (reference sequence).